Listed below are T cell receptor beta chains from one sample, sequenced in a study of T cell responses to AZD1222 COVID-19 vaccine. Profiled with immunoSEQ multiplex PCR; TCRdb holds only in-frame clones, not every one. The profile covers fewer than 150,000 clones, with roughly nine tenths appearing a single time and about 3% taken by the ten largest. The specimen comprised peripheral blood, sampled on day 0 of AZD1222 vaccination. The receptors here all came from an adult in good health. The CDR3 runs from the conserved cysteine through the conserved F or W. The order of the fields is clone size, CDR3 length, V gene, J gene, D gene, CDR3 protein, CDR3 DNA. D genes are given only for firm matches. Expanded clones are given a class, and other clones once, few, many or no size at all.

clone size: NA
CDR3 length: 14
V gene: TRBV5-8
J gene: TRBJ1-6
D gene: TRBD1
CDR3 protein: CASSGTGLNSPLHF
CDR3 DNA: TGTGCCAGCAGCGGGACAGGGTTGAATTCACCCCTCCACTTT

clone size: NA
CDR3 length: 15
V gene: TRBV29-1
J gene: TRBJ1-4
D gene: TRBD1
CDR3 protein: CSVEAGAGGREKLFF
CDR3 DNA: TGCAGCGTTGAAGCGGGGGCAGGGGGTCGGGAAAAACTGTTTTTT

clone size: NA
CDR3 length: 15
V gene: TRBV6-4
J gene: TRBJ2-6
D gene: TRBD1
CDR3 protein: CACCEGASGANVLTF
CDR3 DNA: TGTGCCTGCTGTGAGGGGGCCTCTGGGGCCAACGTCCTGACTTTC

clone size: NA
CDR3 length: 14
V gene: TRBV11-3
J gene: TRBJ2-3
D gene: NA
CDR3 protein: CASSFSLSTDTQYF
CDR3 DNA: TGTGCCAGCAGCTTCTCCCTGAGCACAGATACGCAGTATTTT

clone size: NA
CDR3 length: 13
V gene: TRBV30
J gene: TRBJ1-2
D gene: NA
CDR3 protein: CAWSVGGVGGYTF
CDR3 DNA: TGTGCCTGGAGTGTGGGGGGCGTTGGTGGCTACACCTTC

clone size: NA
CDR3 length: 17
V gene: TRBV11-2
J gene: TRBJ2-1
D gene: TRBD2
CDR3 protein: CASSSRTSGSSYNEQFF
CDR3 DNA: TGTGCCAGCAGCTCCAGGACTAGCGGGAGCTCCTACAATGAGCAGTTCTTC

clone size: NA
CDR3 length: 14
V gene: TRBV19
J gene: TRBJ2-1
D gene: NA
CDR3 protein: CASSIGLGAREQFF
CDR3 DNA: TGTGCCAGTAGTATAGGTTTGGGGGCGCGGGAGCAGTTCTTC

clone size: once
CDR3 length: 14
V gene: TRBV7-2
J gene: TRBJ1-2
D gene: TRBD1
CDR3 protein: CASSVGTVNYGYTF
CDR3 DNA: TGTGCCAGCAGCGTCGGGACAGTTAACTATGGCTACACCTTC

clone size: NA
CDR3 length: 15
V gene: TRBV3-1/TRBV3-2
J gene: TRBJ1-2
D gene: NA
CDR3 protein: CASSQVPGTFYGYTF
CDR3 DNA: TGTGCCAGCAGCCAAGTCCCAGGGACCTTCTATGGCTACACCTTC

clone size: NA
CDR3 length: 13
V gene: TRBV5-1
J gene: TRBJ2-3
D gene: TRBD2
CDR3 protein: CASSPPGRDTQYF
CDR3 DNA: TGCGCCAGCAGCCCCCCCGGGAGGGATACGCAGTATTTT

clone size: NA
CDR3 length: 17
V gene: TRBV27
J gene: TRBJ2-3
D gene: NA
CDR3 protein: CASSPTPGPPYTDTQYF
CDR3 DNA: TGTGCCAGCAGTCCCACGCCGGGACCCCCGTACACAGATACGCAGTATTTT

clone size: NA
CDR3 length: 13
V gene: TRBV6-2/TRBV6-3
J gene: TRBJ2-3
D gene: TRBD2
CDR3 protein: CASSPAGVDTQYF
CDR3 DNA: TGTGCCAGCAGTCCGGCGGGAGTGGATACGCAGTATTTT

clone size: few
CDR3 length: 14
V gene: TRBV7-9
J gene: TRBJ1-5
D gene: NA
CDR3 protein: CASSDAGGNQPQHF
CDR3 DNA: TGTGCCAGCAGCGATGCGGGGGGCAATCAGCCCCAGCATTTT

clone size: NA
CDR3 length: 14
V gene: TRBV30
J gene: TRBJ1-4
D gene: NA
CDR3 protein: CAWSFLGTNEKLFF
CDR3 DNA: TGTGCCTGGAGTTTCCTAGGAACTAATGAAAAACTGTTTTTT

clone size: NA
CDR3 length: 15
V gene: TRBV30
J gene: TRBJ2-1
D gene: NA
CDR3 protein: CAWSPPIYSYNEQFF
CDR3 DNA: TGTGCCTGGAGCCCGCCCATCTACTCCTACAATGAGCAGTTCTTC

clone size: NA
CDR3 length: 11
V gene: TRBV30
J gene: TRBJ2-7
D gene: NA
CDR3 protein: CAWSAVHEQYF
CDR3 DNA: TGTGCCTGGAGTGCGGTCCACGAGCAGTACTTC

clone size: NA
CDR3 length: 13
V gene: TRBV5-6
J gene: TRBJ1-2
D gene: NA
CDR3 protein: CASSLVGGAGYTF
CDR3 DNA: TGTGCCAGCAGCTTGGTGGGGGGCGCAGGCTACACCTTC

clone size: NA
CDR3 length: 14
V gene: TRBV5-4
J gene: TRBJ1-2
D gene: NA
CDR3 protein: CASTTDSRTYGYTF
CDR3 DNA: TGTGCCAGCACGACGGACAGTCGCACTTATGGCTACACCTTC

clone size: NA
CDR3 length: 15
V gene: TRBV7-2
J gene: TRBJ1-2
D gene: TRBD1
CDR3 protein: CASSSGTGENYGYTF
CDR3 DNA: TGTGCCAGCAGCTCCGGGACAGGGGAAAACTATGGCTACACCTTC

clone size: NA
CDR3 length: 16
V gene: TRBV9
J gene: TRBJ2-2
D gene: TRBD2
CDR3 protein: CASSVGLAGNTGELFF
CDR3 DNA: TGTGCCAGCAGCGTTGGACTAGCGGGAAACACCGGGGAGCTGTTTTTT

clone size: NA
CDR3 length: 14
V gene: TRBV9
J gene: TRBJ2-7
D gene: TRBD1
CDR3 protein: CASSSGQGAHEQYF
CDR3 DNA: TGTGCCAGCAGCTCCGGACAGGGGGCGCACGAGCAGTACTTC